This T cell receptor (beta chain) is from a study of multiple sclerosis patients with progressive multifocal leukoencephalopathy. The CDR3 is made up of 13 amino acids. The V segment lost 7 bases and the J segment 3 bases; nucleotides outside the gene matches: 2. CDR1 and CDR2 (germline): MGHRA, YSYEKL. The time point was: before natalizumab initiation. TCRdb's copy holds only in-frame clones and misses some; the assay was immunoSEQ multiplex PCR. The table has fewer than 35,000 clones, about 91% seen once. The source material was PBMCs. The sequence was collected from a man aged 30-40 years with multiple sclerosis. The chain combines TRBV4-1 with TRBJ1-4, with 7 nucleotides matching TRBD1. The CDR3 nucleotides read TGCGCCAGCACCGGACAGGCTAATGAAAAACTGTTTTTT. It encodes CASTGQANEKLFF.